What follows describes a single T cell receptor beta chain. Antigen unknown. The data derive from a study of shared clonotypes between healthy human individuals. Whole-study results and caveats: There were few donors, and this limited the genetic and exposure-history diversity represented. Among donors, clonotype sharing was expected to be affected by sequencing depth.

Ten immunoSEQ deep assay plates served to sequence unsorted PBMC DNA. Authors' processing steps: Junction-only immunoSEQ sequences carried no quality scores, so filtering differed. Clones were read by immunoSEQ multiplex PCR, and TCRdb kept only the in-frame ones, dropping some. The V and J calls and clone size were taken over from that table, and D and trimming were inferred from the DNA. This sample carries about half a million clones, 60% to 85% of them seen once, and the ten largest clones take 10% to 15%. The germline CDR1 and CDR2 sequences are SGDLS and YYNGEE. This CDR3 spans 14 amino acids. The V end was cut by 4 bases, the J end by 7 bases, with 14 bases between.

The chain couples TRBV9 to TRBJ1-4; D may be TRBD1 (6 bases). The TCR originated in a woman aged 35 to 49 in good health. Some clones in this sample may be carry-over from other donors' samples. The sample consisted of PBMCs. The CDR3 is CASSSGAVGEKLFF. The CDR3 nucleotides are TGTGCCAGCAGCTCGGGGGCGGTAGGTGAAAAACTGTTTTTT.